A single sample gave rise to the 31 T cell receptor beta chains below, sequenced in a study of blood T cells in healthy people across ages. It was with a sample-barcoded 5' primer and a J-beta primer mix that a second PCR of roughly 7 to 11 cycles was run. From the 5' RACE reads, TCRdb called clonotypes with MiXCR, one entry per CDR3 protein. The sample has approximately 1.5 million distinct CDR3 sequences, roughly 30% seen once. Sample: blood. The receptor source for this set is a woman in her 30s in good health.

This rearrangement joins TRBV9 to TRBJ2-7; tentatively, D is TRBD2 (7 bases). The CDR3 is 15 residues long. CDR1 and CDR2 from the germline V gene are SGDLS and YYNGEE. Trimming shortened V by 1 base and J by 7 bases, and 18 bases separated the two germline ends. CDR3 bases: TGTGCCAGCAGCGTATACCTGGCGGGGGCGAGGGAGCAGTACTTC. Encoded protein: CASSVYLAGAREQYF.

The chain has TRBV20-1 and TRBJ1-5; D not certain. Germline V CDR1 and CDR2: DFQATT, SNEGSKA (reference sequence). There are 15 residues in the CDR3. The ends were cut back, 5 bases at V and 0 bases at J, with 14 bases in the middle. The CDR3 spells CSAGISGDSNQPQHF. The CDR3 DNA reads TGCAGTGCTGGAATTTCAGGAGATAGCAATCAGCCCCAGCATTTT.

This clonotype was detected ten times or more. The chain recombines TRBV7-9 with TRBJ1-5, with D possibly being TRBD1 (5 bases). The CDR3 is 12 amino acids. Germline V CDR1 and CDR2: SEHNR, FQNEAQ (reference sequence). Trimming took off 8 bases at V and 5 bases at J, with 10 bases between the two ends. The CDR3 coding sequence is TGTGCCAGCCGCGAAGGGGATCAGCCCCAGCATTTT. Translated: CASREGDQPQHF. The entire variable domain, with the rest obtained from reference TRBV7-9 and TRBJ1-5, is as follows: DTGVSQNPRHKITKRGQNVTFRCDPISEHNRLYWYRQTLGQGPEFLTYFQNEAQLEKSRLLSDRFSAERPKGSFSTLEIQRTEQGDSAMYLCASREGDQPQHFGDGTRLSIL.

The sample holds a few counts of this clonotype. The rearrangement joins TRBV4-2 to TRBJ1-5; D not resolved. V gave up 2 bases and J gave up 1 base, with 15 bases separating them. CDR3 length: 17 amino acids. Per germline, CDR1 LGHNA and CDR2 YNFKEQ. The CDR3: CASSQSGPKESNQPQHF. CDR3 in DNA: TGTGCCAGCAGCCAAAGTGGGCCGAAGGAGAGCAATCAGCCCCAGCATTTT.

The sample holds a few counts of this clonotype. V and J are TRBV6-1 and TRBJ2-3; 8 positions agree with TRBD1. The CDR3 runs 15 residues. The germline gives CDR1 MNHNS, CDR2 SASEGT. V gave up 2 bases and J gave up 1 base; unmatched junction bases: 2. The CDR3 bases are TGTGCCAGCAGTGAACGGGACAGGCGCACAGATACGCAGTATTTT. This codes for CASSERDRRTDTQYF.

This clonotype was seen more than once but under ten times. The gene calls are TRBV5-5 and TRBJ2-5; D is perhaps TRBD1 or TRBD2 (6 bases each). The length of the CDR3 is 15 residues. Germline assignment: CDR1 SGHKS and CDR2 YYEKEE (reference sequence). The V and J ends lost 6 bases and 4 bases respectively, with 19 bases between them. The CDR3 reads CASIPVTGRRETQYF. CDR3 DNA sequence: TGTGCCAGCATCCCTGTTACAGGGAGGAGAGAGACCCAGTACTTC.

This clonotype was counted ten times or more. The gene calls are TRBV7-9 and TRBJ2-5; maybe TRBD2 (5 bases). V was clipped by 0 bases and J by 10 bases, with 15 bases between them. CDR1 SEHNR and CDR2 FQNEAQ come from the germline V gene (reference sequence). The CDR3 is made up of 14 amino acids. CDR3 DNA sequence: TGTGCCAGCAGCTTAGCGCTAGATCGCCGGGACCAGTACTTC. It yields the protein CASSLALDRRDQYF. Based on the CDR3 plus reference TRBV7-9 and TRBJ2-5, the full variable domain is DTGVSQNPRHKITKRGQNVTFRCDPISEHNRLYWYRQTLGQGPEFLTYFQNEAQLEKSRLLSDRFSAERPKGSFSTLEIQRTEQGDSAMYLCASSLALDRRDQYFGPGTRLLVL.

Only a few counts were recorded for this clonotype. The chain carries TRBV20-1 and TRBJ1-2; the D is unclear. The CDR3 has 10 residues. Germline V gives CDR1 DFQATT, CDR2 SNEGSKA (reference sequence). Trimming left V 5 bases short and J 10 bases short, with 11 bases between. CDR3 DNA sequence: TGCAGTGCTGACGAACACGACTACACCTTC. This gives the protein CSADEHDYTF.

This clonotype was counted only a few times. V gene TRBV27 combines with J gene TRBJ2-7; TRBD1 aligns across 9 bases. Germline CDR1 reads MNHEY; CDR2 reads SMNVEV (reference sequence). The CDR3 consists of 13 residues. Losses at the gene ends were 2 bases for V and 5 bases for J; bases not matched to a gene: 1. In DNA, the CDR3 is TGTGCCAGCAGTTTAGGGGACAGGGACGAGCAGTACTTC. It is translated as CASSLGDRDEQYF.

With respect to this clonotype: One junction end disagrees with the germline gene, perhaps due to a read error. The CDR3 is CAGSPDNYEQYF. CDR3 bases: TGTGCCGGCAGCCCGGACAACTACGAGCAGTACTTC. This rearrangement joins TRBV5-5 to TRBJ2-7; perhaps TRBD1 as D (5 bases). Germline V gives CDR1 SGHKS, CDR2 YYEKEE (reference sequence). CDR3 length: 12 amino acids.

CDR3 DNA: TGTGCCAGCAGTCCCCCGGACCTTTTATCCTACGAGCAGTACTTC. Translation: CASSPPDLLSYEQYF. V gene TRBV27 combines with J gene TRBJ2-7; D uncertain. CDR1 and CDR2 from the germline V gene are MNHEY and SMNVEV (reference sequence). Trimming took off 5 bases at V and 1 base at J, with 15 bases between the two ends. The CDR3 runs to 15 residues.

This chain joins TRBV20-1 and TRBJ1-5; D remains unclear. The V end was cut by 6 bases, the J end by 4 bases, with 19 bases between. The length of the CDR3 is 15 residues. Germline loops: CDR1 DFQATT, CDR2 SNEGSKA (reference sequence). CDR3 loop: CSASSGQASNQPQHF. The DNA for the CDR3 is TGCAGTGCCAGCAGCGGGCAGGCGTCAAATCAGCCCCAGCATTTT.

This chain connects TRBV27 to TRBJ1-5; D gene uncertain. Germline V lookup: CDR1 MNHEY, CDR2 SMNVEV (reference sequence). CDR3 size: 16 residues. V was shortened by 6 bases and J by 4 bases, with 19 bases between the two germline ends. The CDR3 bases are TGTGCCAGCAGCCGAATACGTACGGGTGGGAATCAGCCCCAGCATTTT. It codes for CASSRIRTGGNQPQHF.

The CDR3 region is CASSPQMGDFINGYTF. The DNA of the CDR3 is TGTGCCAGCAGCCCCCAAATGGGGGACTTTATTAATGGCTACACCTTC. V gene TRBV5-5 combines with J gene TRBJ1-2; a weak D match, TRBD1 (5 bases). The V gene lost 4 bases and the J gene lost 6 bases, with 22 bases spanning the gap. Germline assignment: CDR1 SGHKS and CDR2 YYEKEE (reference sequence). The CDR3 is 16 amino acids. The full variable domain, rest sourced from reference TRBV5-5 and TRBJ1-2, is DAGVTQSPTHLIKTRGQQVTLRCSPISGHKSVSWYQQVLGQGPQFIFQYYEKEERGRGNFPDRFSARQFPNYSSELNVNALLLGDSALYLCASSPQMGDFINGYTFGSGTRLTVV.

Regarding this clonotype: One end of the junction is discordant with germline, which a read error may explain. The rearrangement joins TRBV4-1 to TRBJ2-1; 7 bases fit TRBD2. CDR1 is MGHRA, CDR2 YSYEKL, per germline. The length of the CDR3 is 15 residues. CDR3 nucleotide sequence: TGCGCCAGCAGCCATCTAGCGGACTCCTACAATGGGCAGTTCTTC. Amino acids: CASSHLADSYNGQFF.

Comments on this clonotype: One junction end does not reproduce the germline sequence, and a read error may be involved. The chain combines TRBV6-6 with TRBJ1-5; the match to TRBD1 covers 8 bases. Germline lookup yields CDR1 MNHNY and CDR2 SVGAGI (reference sequence). This CDR3 has 15 amino acids. The CDR3 protein is CTSSDGQGDYQPQHF. Written as DNA, the CDR3 is TGTACCAGCAGTGACGGACAGGGCGATTATCAGCCCCAGCATTTT.

This chain uses TRBV9 with TRBJ2-1, with TRBD2 matching over 14 bases. The CDR3 is made up of 19 amino acids. The V segment lost 3 bases and the J segment 0 bases; nucleotides outside the gene matches: 8. Germline V CDR1 and CDR2: SGDLS, YYNGEE. The CDR3 region is CASSAVGTSGGSSYNEQFF. In DNA, the CDR3 is TGTGCCAGCAGCGCCGTGGGGACTAGCGGGGGTTCCTCCTACAATGAGCAGTTCTTC.

V and J are TRBV10-3 and TRBJ2-5; the D gene is possibly TRBD2 (6 bases). The CDR3 contains 15 residues. Germline V CDR1 and CDR2: ENHRY, SYGVKD. Deletions cut 5 bases from V and 5 bases from J, with 18 bases between. The CDR3 loop reads CAISSAGPEGETQYF. In DNA, the CDR3 is TGTGCCATCAGTTCAGCGGGCCCCGAAGGGGAGACCCAGTACTTC.

The rearrangement links TRBV27 to TRBJ2-2, with 10 positions matching TRBD2. The germline CDR1 and CDR2 sequences are MNHEY and SMNVEV (reference sequence). The CDR3 runs 15 residues. The V gene end was trimmed by 5 bases and the J gene end by 6 bases; junction bases not matched to a gene: 6. The CDR3 loop is CASSPAGGIAGELFF. CDR3 bases: TGTGCCAGCAGTCCAGCGGGGGGGATCGCCGGGGAGCTGTTTTTT.

The chain joins TRBV9 to TRBJ1-2; D is unresolved. Trimming removed 1 base at V and 13 bases at J, with 20 bases between. The CDR3 loop spans 14 amino acids. Germline V gives CDR1 SGDLS, CDR2 YYNGEE. This CDR3 reads CASSVSGPRTPLTF. The DNA of the CDR3 is TGTGCCAGCAGCGTAAGCGGGCCACGGACGCCACTCACCTTC.

This clonotype was picked up a small number of times. The rearrangement links TRBV9 to TRBJ2-1; TRBD2 agrees at 8 bases. This CDR3 comprises 18 residues. The germline V gene has CDR1 SGDLS and CDR2 YYNGEE. Trimming at V came to 2 bases and at J to 3 bases, leaving 13 bases not matched to a gene. This chain's CDR3 is CASSVFPGLGGIYNEQFF. The DNA for the CDR3 is TGTGCCAGCAGCGTTTTCCCGGGACTAGGAGGCATCTACAATGAGCAGTTCTTC.

This clonotype showed up just a few times. The rearrangement uses TRBV28 and TRBJ2-1; D possibly corresponds to TRBD2 (6 bases). The CDR3 loop spans 13 amino acids. Germline V gene lookup returns CDR1 MDHEN and CDR2 SYDVKM. Trimming stripped 6 bases from V and 8 bases from J, with 14 bases between. CDR3 sequence reads: CASRGLDVDEQFF. The CDR3 coding sequence is TGTGCCAGCAGGGGACTTGATGTCGATGAGCAGTTCTTC.

The chain joins TRBV28 to TRBJ2-7; 8 positions match TRBD1. Trimming at V came to 6 bases and at J to 2 bases, leaving 6 bases not matched to a gene. Germline CDR1 MDHEN, CDR2 SYDVKM. CDR3 length equals 14 residues. CDR3 DNA sequence: TGTGCCAGCAGGACCACAGGGGGTACCTACGAGCAGTACTTC. Amino acids: CASRTTGGTYEQYF.

CDR3 DNA: TGTGCCAGCAACCCCCAGGCCCTCTACGAGCAGTACTTC. It translates to CASNPQALYEQYF. The chain recombines TRBV28 with TRBJ2-7; D not resolved. Germline CDR1 is MDHEN and CDR2 is SYDVKM. The CDR3 totals 13 residues. Trimming took off 7 bases at V and 3 bases at J, with 13 bases between the two ends.

This clonotype has more than one count but fewer than ten. The chain combines TRBV6-1 with TRBJ1-1; maybe TRBD1 (5 bases). This CDR3 region has 15 residues. Per germline, CDR1 MNHNS and CDR2 SASEGT. V lost 5 bases, J lost 0 bases, and 13 bases lay in between. The DNA of the CDR3 is TGTGCCAGCAGTTGGACGGGGGAACTGAACACTGAAGCTTTCTTT. This gives the protein CASSWTGELNTEAFF.

A word on this clonotype: This may come from a read error, since a much larger clone is one base off. The chain uses TRBV29-1 and TRBJ2-1, with D possibly being TRBD1 (6 bases). The J call may be mistaken, given a closer DNA end match to TRBJ2-7. The CDR3 spans 17 residues. Germline V CDR1 and CDR2: SQVTM, ANQGSEA. CDR3 DNA sequence: TGCAGCGTGGACACCTTGGACAGCCACATCTCCTACAATGAGCAGTACTTC. Translating gives CSVDTLDSHISYNEQYF.

This chain joins TRBV2 and TRBJ1-2; D not resolved. CDR3 size: 13 residues. In germline, CDR1 is SNHLY, CDR2 FYNNEI. Deletions cut 6 bases from V and 4 bases from J, with 12 bases between. CDR3 region: CASRRETAYGYTF. CDR3 sequence (DNA): TGTGCCAGCAGGAGGGAAACGGCCTATGGCTACACCTTC.

The J gene is TRBJ2-5, the V gene TRBV11-2; TRBD2 is a possible D gene (6 bases). Trimming shortened V by 3 bases and J by 9 bases, and 23 bases separated the two germline ends. This CDR3 is 16 amino acids long. CDR1 is SGHAT, CDR2 FQNNGV, per germline. The CDR3 nucleotides read TGTGCCAGCAGCTTTTATTTCAGCTGGGACTCCGGGTCCCAGTACTTC. Translation gives CASSFYFSWDSGSQYF.

Of note for this clonotype: The junction does not match germline at one end; this may be a read error. This sequence joins TRBV12-3 or TRBV12-4 and TRBJ1-6; perhaps TRBD1 as D (6 bases). CDR3 length equals 14 residues. In DNA, the CDR3 is TGTGCCAGCAGTTTAGGGGGGCGTAGTTCACTCCTCCACTTT. It is translated as CASSLGGRSSLLHF.

V usage is TRBV5-1 and J usage is TRBJ1-2; D may be TRBD1 (5 bases). V gave up 4 bases and J gave up 5 bases, with 15 bases separating them. CDR3 length: 14 residues. From germline, CDR1 is SGHRS and CDR2 YFSETQ. The CDR3 DNA follows: TGCGCCAGCAGCCCAACAGGATACGGGTATGGCTACACCTTC. Encoded protein: CASSPTGYGYGYTF.

In this sample, this clonotype turned up a few times. A read error may account for a junction end that differs from germline. The chain has TRBV28 and TRBJ2-4; D is uncertain. The germline V gene has CDR1 MDHEN and CDR2 SYDVKM. CDR3 length equals 14 residues. Written as DNA, the CDR3 is TGTGCCAGCAGTCTATGGGTCGCCAAAAACATTCAGTACTTC. Its protein product is CASSLWVAKNIQYF.